The 14 T cell receptor beta chains in this list originate from one sample, sequenced in a study of radiation and T cells in renal cell carcinoma. Time point defined: blood 2 weeks post-SBRT. Treatment denoted: 15 Gy SBRT to primary tumor, nephrectomy 4 weeks later. Assay used: immunoSEQ multiplex PCR; TCRdb lists only in-frame clones, some missing. The table has 160,000 or so clones, over 80% seen once. Sequenced material: blood, taken from a patient whose treatment included radiotherapy and nephrectomy. These receptors were obtained from a woman aged 50 to 60 with renal cell carcinoma.

This rearrangement joins TRBV15 to TRBJ2-7; 8 nucleotides agree with TRBD1. There are 13 residues in the CDR3. Germline CDR1 reads LNHNV; CDR2 reads YYDKDF (reference sequence). V lost 4 bases, J lost 5 bases, and 4 bases stayed unmatched. The CDR3 sequence is CATSKDRVDEQYF. CDR3 sequence (DNA): TGTGCCACCAGCAAGGACAGGGTGGACGAGCAGTACTTC.

V and J are TRBV19 and TRBJ1-5; TRBD1 is a possible D gene (5 bases). This CDR3 has 16 residues. With 4 bases removed from V and 0 bases from J, the gap between germline ends came to 13 bases. Germline CDR1 LNHDA, CDR2 SQIVND (reference sequence). In DNA form, the CDR3 reads TGTGCCAGTAGTAGGTGGGGGGAACGTAGCAATCAGCCCCAGCATTTT. Amino acids: CASSRWGERSNQPQHF.

The rearrangement links TRBV7-3 to TRBJ2-2; D is possibly TRBD2 (6 bases). CDR1 is SGHTA and CDR2 is FQGTGA in the germline V gene. The V gene lost 8 bases and the J gene lost 7 bases, with 11 bases spanning the gap. CDR3 length: 12 amino acids. This chain's CDR3 is CASSSGGGELFF. The CDR3, as DNA: TGTGCCAGCTCCTCCGGGGGCGGGGAGCTGTTTTTT.

The genes are TRBV10-3 and TRBJ2-1; the D gene is possibly TRBD2 (6 bases). V was clipped by 8 bases and J by 8 bases, with 16 bases between them. The germline gives CDR1 ENHRY, CDR2 SYGVKD. This CDR3 has 13 amino acids. CDR3 sequence (DNA): TGTGCCATCGGAGGGGCAATTACTGATGAGCAGTTCTTC. Its translation is CAIGGAITDEQFF.

The gene calls are TRBV5-1 and TRBJ1-2; the match to TRBD1 covers 11 bases. Germline V gene lookup returns CDR1 SGHRS and CDR2 YFSETQ. Germline trimming cut 4 bases from V and 10 bases from J; bases unmatched to any gene: 9. CDR3 length: 14 residues. The chain's CDR3 is CASSRPGQGDDYTF. CDR3 nucleotides: TGCGCCAGCAGCCGTCCGGGACAGGGGGATGACTACACCTTC.

The V and J genes are TRBV12-5 and TRBJ2-7; D possibly uses TRBD1 or TRBD2 (6 bases each). Germline V gene lookup returns CDR1 LGHNT and CDR2 FRNRAP. There are 13 residues in the CDR3. The V end was cut by 6 bases, the J end by 3 bases, with 12 bases between. Here the CDR3 reads CASGGGANYEQYF. The CDR3 DNA follows: TGTGCTAGTGGGGGGGGCGCAAACTACGAGCAGTACTTC. Full variable domain (rest looked up from reference TRBV12-5 and TRBJ2-7): DARVTQTPRHKVTEMGQEVTMRCQPILGHNTVFWYRQTMMQGLELLAYFRNRAPLDDSGMPKDRFSAEMPDATLATLKIQPSEPRDSAVYFCASGGGANYEQYFGPGTRLTVT.

The J gene is TRBJ2-3, the V gene TRBV9; a possible D gene is TRBD2 (6 bases). The V gene lost 3 bases and the J gene lost 0 bases, with 14 bases spanning the gap. The CDR3 covers 16 residues. The germline gives CDR1 SGDLS, CDR2 YYNGEE. The CDR3 bases are TGTGCCAGCAGCGCCCAGCCCGGGACTAGCACAGATACGCAGTATTTT. Amino acids: CASSAQPGTSTDTQYF.

To note about this clone: Within the sample, other DNA sequences also encode this same CDR3. This chain links TRBV5-1 with TRBJ2-2, with a weak D call TRBD2 (6 bases). Germline V lookup: CDR1 SGHRS, CDR2 YFSETQ. V lost 0 bases to trimming and J lost 4 bases, with 7 bases between them. The CDR3 length is 14 residues. The CDR3 coding sequence is TGCGCCAGCAGCTTGGACGGGGGCACCGGGGAGCTGTTTTTT. This sequence encodes CASSLDGGTGELFF. Full variable domain (remainder filled in from reference TRBV5-1 and TRBJ2-2): KAGVTQTPRYLIKTRGQQVTLSCSPISGHRSVSWYQQTPGQGLQFLFEYFSETQRNKGNFPGRFSGRQFSNSRSEMNVSTLELGDSALYLCASSLDGGTGELFFGEGSRLTVL.

The chain carries TRBV9 and TRBJ1-3; no clear D gene. Between the trimmed V and J ends, which lost 4 bases and 2 bases, there was a span of 16 bases. There are 16 residues in the CDR3. The germline V gene encodes CDR1 SGDLS and CDR2 YYNGEE. CDR3 nucleotides: TGTGCCAGCAGCATCCTCCCCTCAGAGGCTGGAAACACCATATATTTT. Translated: CASSILPSEAGNTIYF.

The chain employs TRBV7-9 and TRBJ1-1; D gene ambiguous. Between the trimmed V and J ends, which lost 1 base and 1 base, there was a span of 7 bases. Germline V lookup: CDR1 SEHNR, CDR2 FQNEAQ (reference sequence). The CDR3 is 14 residues long. The CDR3 loop is CASSLDPGNTEAFF. CDR3 nucleotides: TGTGCCAGCAGCTTAGATCCAGGGAACACTGAAGCTTTCTTT.

J is TRBJ1-1 and V is TRBV7-2, with 7 bases identical to TRBD1. The CDR3 extends over 17 amino acids. The V and J ends lost 5 bases and 0 bases, in that order; junction bases with no gene match: 12. Germline-derived CDR1 and CDR2 are SGHTA and FQGNSA. This CDR3 reads CASSTRQGPLMNTEAFF. For the CDR3, the DNA is TGTGCCAGCAGCACAAGACAGGGCCCTCTAATGAACACTGAAGCTTTCTTT.

CDR3 in DNA: TGTGCCTCGCGGCGAGGTAGGCAAGAGACCCAGTACTTC. It codes for CASRRGRQETQYF. The V and J genes are TRBV2 and TRBJ2-5; no definite D call. The CDR3 runs 13 residues. Germline V CDR1 and CDR2: SNHLY, FYNNEI. V lost 11 bases and J 2 bases, leaving 15 bases between the germline ends.

This rearrangement joins TRBV29-1 to TRBJ2-4, with 11 bases aligning to TRBD1. V was pared by 4 bases and J by 7 bases, with 6 bases of the junction left unmatched. The CDR3 has 14 residues. CDR1 and CDR2 (germline): SQVTM, ANQGSEA. CDR3 sequence (DNA): TGCAGCGTTGGACTTCGGGACAGGGGGAACATTCAGTACTTC. It encodes CSVGLRDRGNIQYF.

Turning to this clone: Relative to the germline gene, one junction end is altered; a read error may explain this. The chain combines TRBV7-7 with TRBJ2-2; 9 nucleotides match TRBD2. The V gene's germline CDR1 is SSHAT and CDR2 FNYEAQ (reference sequence). The CDR3 has 20 amino acids. The CDR3 region is CASSATYPTTSGGNTGELFF. CDR3 nucleotide sequence: TGTGCTAGCAGCGCTACCTATCCCACGACTAGCGGAGGGAACACCGGGGAGCTGTTTTTT.